The 20 T cell receptor beta chains reported below all come from one sample, sequenced in a study of blood T cell repertoires in COVID-19 (dated by TCRdb to about 2020). The protocol used for the library was the immunoSEQ multiplex PCR assay. Not all clones reach the TCRdb copy of this immuneACCESS table, which keeps in-frame sequences only. Checked studies attribute under half of the gap to unresolved V genes and leave the rest unexplained. The sample table records about 270,000 clones; more than 85% of these occur just once. The ten largest clones take up roughly 2.9% of the sample. The sequenced sample was PBMCs or T cells enriched from blood (not recorded which). Receptor source: a man between 40 and 49 years old who had been exposed to COVID-19.

V and J are TRBV7-9 and TRBJ1-4, with D unclear. The CDR3 covers 13 residues. Looked up from germline, CDR1 is SEHNR and CDR2 is FQNEAQ (reference sequence). V lost 4 bases, J lost 8 bases, and 11 bases lay in between. CDR3 sequence reads: CASSSEQREKLFF. DNA of the CDR3: TGTGCCAGCAGCTCCGAACAGCGGGAAAAACTGTTTTTT.

Here the CDR3 DNA reads TGTGCCAGCAGTTTAGGAGGAAAGGTAAAGAGGTATAGCAATCAGCCCCAGCATTTT. Translated, it gives CASSLGGKVKRYSNQPQHF. J is TRBJ1-5 and V is TRBV28, with D unclear. V was shortened by 2 bases and J by 0 bases, with 20 bases between the two germline ends. Germline CDR1 MDHEN, CDR2 SYDVKM. The CDR3 spans 19 residues.

The chain is built from TRBV4-2 and TRBJ1-3; weak D call: TRBD1 (5 bases). V was shortened by 3 bases and J by 8 bases, with 14 bases between the two germline ends. Germline V CDR1 and CDR2: LGHNA, YNFKEQ. The CDR3 contains 14 residues. The CDR3, as DNA: TGTGCCAGCAGCCAGCAGGGAAACGTAGACACCATATATTTT. It specifies CASSQQGNVDTIYF.

The J gene is TRBJ1-2, the V gene TRBV3-1 (or the pseudogene TRBV3-2); 7 bases align to TRBD1. CDR1 and CDR2 from the germline V gene are LGHDT and YNNKEL (reference sequence). Trimming took 3 bases from V and 4 from J; bases not matched to a gene: 5. The CDR3 loop spans 14 amino acids. Here the CDR3 DNA reads TGTGCCAGCAGCCAGGGGACAGTCCCCTATGGCTACACCTTC. Translation gives CASSQGTVPYGYTF.

The chain joins TRBV11-2 to TRBJ2-7; no firm D call. Germline CDR1 and CDR2: SGHAT and FQNNGV. This CDR3 comprises 12 residues. Deletions cut 1 base from V and 3 bases from J, with 4 bases between. As DNA, the CDR3 is TGTGCCAGCAGCTTAGTTCTCTACGAGCAGTACTTC. Protein: CASSLVLYEQYF. The full variable domain, rest sourced from reference TRBV11-2 and TRBJ2-7, is EAGVAQSPRYKIIEKRQSVAFWCNPISGHATLYWYQQILGQGPKLLIQFQNNGVVDDSQLPKDRFSAERLKGVDSTLKIQPAKLEDSAVYLCASSLVLYEQYFGPGTRLTVT.

The chain employs TRBV29-1 and TRBJ2-7; 13 bases fit TRBD2. V dropped 7 bases and J dropped 3; count of bases not matched to a gene: 12. The CDR3 contains 16 residues. Germline loops: CDR1 SQVTM, CDR2 ANQGSEA. Here the CDR3 DNA reads TGCAGCGCAGGACTAGCGGGAGAAAAGCGGGACTACGAGCAGTACTTC. This codes for CSAGLAGEKRDYEQYF.

The V gene is TRBV19, the J gene TRBJ1-1; 9 bases are a match to TRBD1. Germline CDR1 reads LNHDA; CDR2 reads SQIVND (reference sequence). With 0 bases clipped from V and 6 bases from J, the junction kept 8 bases outside the gene matches. The CDR3 is 16 amino acids. CDR3 bases: TGTGCCAGTAGTATAGAAGGACAGGGGTTTATCTCTGAAGCTTTCTTT. Its protein is CASSIEGQGFISEAFF.

The chain recombines TRBV13 with TRBJ2-1, with 12 bases that match TRBD2. Germline-derived CDR1 and CDR2 are PRHDT and FYEKMQ (reference sequence). Losses at the gene ends were 5 bases for V and 7 bases for J; bases not matched to a gene: 12. This CDR3 is 17 amino acids long. In nucleotides, the CDR3 is TGTGCCAGCAGCACCCTTCGACCTAGCGGGAGGGGGAATGAGCAGTTCTTC. It is translated as CASSTLRPSGRGNEQFF.

V gene TRBV7-2 combines with J gene TRBJ2-1; 10 bases agree with TRBD2. This CDR3 has 14 residues. Trimming removed 4 bases from V and 8 bases from J; junction bases left unmatched: 5. Germline V lookup: CDR1 SGHTA, CDR2 FQGNSA. Here the CDR3 DNA reads TGTGCCAGCAGCTCCTGGACTAGCGGCGATGAGCAGTTCTTC. Its translation: CASSSWTSGDEQFF.

The chain uses TRBV19 and TRBJ2-2, with TRBD2 matching 14 bases. J gave up 5 bases and V 6 bases, and 5 bases lay outside the gene matches. The CDR3 covers 16 residues. Germline CDR1 and CDR2: LNHDA and SQIVND (reference sequence). Here the CDR3 DNA reads TGTGCCAGTAGCCCAGGGACTAGCGGGAGAACCGGGGAGCTGTTTTTT. Amino acids: CASSPGTSGRTGELFF.

Written as DNA, the CDR3 is TGTGCCAGCAGCTTGTGGCCAAACGAAAAACTGTTTTTT. It is translated as CASSLWPNEKLFF. The chain couples TRBV7-2 to TRBJ1-4; the D is unclear. The CDR3 runs to 13 residues. Germline CDR1 SGHTA, CDR2 FQGNSA. The V gene lost 3 bases and the J gene lost 8 bases, with 10 bases spanning the gap.

The chain couples TRBV5-1 to TRBJ2-5; no reliable D call. Between the trimmed V and J ends, which lost 0 bases and 5 bases, there was a span of 8 bases. The CDR3 is made up of 13 amino acids. Germline loops: CDR1 SGHRS, CDR2 YFSETQ. The CDR3 region is CASSLAFGETQYF. The DNA for the CDR3 is TGCGCCAGCAGCTTGGCCTTCGGGGAGACCCAGTACTTC.

A single count supports this clone. The V gene is TRBV10-1, the J gene TRBJ2-7; 9 bases fit TRBD2. The CDR3 is 14 residues long. CDR1 and CDR2 from the germline V gene are WNHNN and SYGVQD (reference sequence). The V and J ends lost 4 bases and 3 bases, in that order; junction bases with no gene match: 4. CDR3 residues: CASSGSSGNYEQYF. In DNA form, the CDR3 reads TGCGCCAGCAGTGGGTCTAGCGGGAACTACGAGCAGTACTTC.

This sequence joins TRBV15 and TRBJ2-1; D remains unclear. CDR3 length: 16 amino acids. The germline V gene has CDR1 LNHNV and CDR2 YYDKDF (reference sequence). Deletions cut 1 base from V and 1 base from J, with 11 bases between. The chain's CDR3 is CATSRGPGESYNEQFF. In nucleotides, the CDR3 is TGTGCCACCAGCAGAGGTCCGGGTGAGTCCTACAATGAGCAGTTCTTC.

The rearrangement links TRBV5-5 to TRBJ2-1; 10 nucleotides match TRBD2. The CDR3 spans 14 residues. V was pared by 0 bases and J by 16 bases, with 10 bases of the junction left unmatched. Germline values: CDR1 SGHKS, CDR2 YYEKEE (reference sequence). The CDR3 is CASSLGSLAGGPFF. CDR3 DNA: TGTGCCAGCAGCTTGGGATCCTTAGCGGGAGGCCCTTTCTTC.

The chain uses TRBV19 and TRBJ2-1; 9 nucleotides match TRBD2. Trimming cost V 3 bases and J 7 bases; bases outside gene matches: 7. The CDR3 has 15 amino acids. In germline, CDR1 is LNHDA, CDR2 SQIVND (reference sequence). The CDR3 spells CASSISAGGGNEQFF. The CDR3 coding sequence is TGTGCCAGTAGTATCAGCGCGGGAGGGGGGAATGAGCAGTTCTTC.

The V gene is TRBV19, the J gene TRBJ1-2; maybe TRBD1 (6 bases). Germline loops: CDR1 LNHDA, CDR2 SQIVND (reference sequence). The CDR3 loop spans 16 amino acids. Deletions cut 3 bases from V and 0 bases from J, with 14 bases between. The CDR3, as DNA: TGTGCCAGTAGTATCGGCAGGGGCCAAGCTAACTATGGCTACACCTTC. It specifies CASSIGRGQANYGYTF. Full variable domain (outside the CDR3, taken from reference TRBV19 and TRBJ1-2): DGGITQSPKYLFRKEGQNVTLSCEQNLNHDAMYWYRQDPGQGLRLIYYSQIVNDFQKGDIAEGYSVSREKKESFPLTVTSAQKNPTAFYLCASSIGRGQANYGYTFGSGTRLTVV.

The chain couples TRBV5-1 to TRBJ2-1, with TRBD2 identical over 7 bases. V lost 0 bases and J lost 4; bases outside the gene matches: 7. The length of the CDR3 is 16 residues. CDR1 SGHRS and CDR2 YFSETQ come from the germline V gene. The CDR3 loop reads CASSLEGGRNYNEQFF. The CDR3 region has the DNA TGCGCCAGCAGCTTGGAGGGCGGGAGAAATTACAATGAGCAGTTCTTC.

The chain combines TRBV19 with TRBJ2-7; 9 nucleotides match TRBD1. V trimming: 3 bases; J trimming: 5 bases; junction bases outside the gene matches: 8. This CDR3 is 15 amino acids long. Germline CDR1 is LNHDA and CDR2 is SQIVND (reference sequence). CDR3 nucleotides: TGTGCCAGTAGTATCCTCGGACAGGGGTCTCACGAGCAGTACTTC. Its translation is CASSILGQGSHEQYF.

This chain uses TRBV5-4 with TRBJ2-7, with D possibly being TRBD1 (5 bases). Germline loops: CDR1 SGHNT, CDR2 YYREEE (reference sequence). The ends were cut back, 4 bases at V and 0 bases at J, with 11 bases in the middle. This CDR3 has 14 amino acids. DNA for the CDR3: TGTGCCAGCAGCCTCGACAGCTTCTCCTACGAGCAGTACTTC. This codes for CASSLDSFSYEQYF.